This entry concerns a single T cell receptor (beta chain). Its cognate antigen is unknown. TCRdb reprocessed the reads with MiXCR, giving one entry per CDR3 protein. The sample has hundreds of thousands of distinct CDR3 sequences; around a sixth are singletons. The CDR3 is made up of 16 amino acids. Unmatched junction bases numbered 7, after V lost 2 bases and J lost 6 bases. Germline V gene sequence: CDR1 LGHNA, CDR2 YNFKEQ. These data are taken from a study of T cell repertoires in cytomegalovirus infection. In the study overall: Public TCR beta signatures provided an indication of both CMV infection and a matching HLA type. Findings of the study overall: Identification of carriers of CMV plus the relevant HLA was performed using cumulative public TCR beta family frequency.

The chain has TRBV4-2 and TRBJ2-2; 9 bases agree with TRBD1. The sample was PBMCs. The clonotype originates from a human donor in good health (CMV status not recorded). Some clones in this sample may be carry-over from other donors' samples. The DNA for the CDR3 is TGTGCCAGCAGCCAACCTAGACAGGGGGGGGCCGGGGAGCTGTTTTTT. This translates into CASSQPRQGGAGELFF.